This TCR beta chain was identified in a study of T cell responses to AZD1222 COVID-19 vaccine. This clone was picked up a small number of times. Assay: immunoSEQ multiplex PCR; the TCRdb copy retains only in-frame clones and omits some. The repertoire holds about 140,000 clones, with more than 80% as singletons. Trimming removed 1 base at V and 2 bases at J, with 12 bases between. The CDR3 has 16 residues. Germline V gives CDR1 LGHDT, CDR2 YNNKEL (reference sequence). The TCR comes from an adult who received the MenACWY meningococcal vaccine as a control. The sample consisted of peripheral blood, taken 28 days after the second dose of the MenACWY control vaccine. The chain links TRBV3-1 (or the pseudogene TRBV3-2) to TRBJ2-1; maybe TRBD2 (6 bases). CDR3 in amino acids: CASSQAQRAPYNEQFF. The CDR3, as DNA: TGTGCCAGCAGCCAAGCCCAGCGGGCCCCCTACAATGAGCAGTTCTTC.